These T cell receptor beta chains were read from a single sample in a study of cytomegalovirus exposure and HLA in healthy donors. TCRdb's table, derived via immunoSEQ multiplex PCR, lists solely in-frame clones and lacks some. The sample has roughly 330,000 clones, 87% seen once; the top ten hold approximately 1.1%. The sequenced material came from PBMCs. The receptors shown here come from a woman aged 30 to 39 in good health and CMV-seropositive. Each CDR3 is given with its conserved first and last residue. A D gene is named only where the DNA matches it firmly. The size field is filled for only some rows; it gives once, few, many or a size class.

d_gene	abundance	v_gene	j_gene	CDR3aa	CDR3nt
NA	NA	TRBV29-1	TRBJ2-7	CSVEGLGAEQYF	TGCAGCGTTGAAGGGTTAGGGGCCGAGCAGTACTTC
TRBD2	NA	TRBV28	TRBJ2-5	CASSLVGRASSGETQYF	TGTGCCAGCAGTTTGGTCGGGAGGGCCTCCAGCGGAGAGACCCAGTACTTC
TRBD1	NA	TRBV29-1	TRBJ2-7	CSVGGRQGAYEQYF	TGCAGCGTTGGGGGTCGGCAGGGGGCCTACGAGCAGTACTTC
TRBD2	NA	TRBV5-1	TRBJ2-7	CASSLAGGGFYEQYF	TGCGCCAGCAGCTTGGCTGGGGGGGGTTTTTACGAGCAGTACTTC
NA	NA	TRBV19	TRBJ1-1	CASRDIMNTEAFF	TGTGCCAGTAGGGACATCATGAACACTGAAGCTTTCTTT
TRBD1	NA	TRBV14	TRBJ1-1	CASSFGTGLFYTEAFF	TGTGCCAGCAGCTTTGGGACAGGCCTCTTTTACACTGAAGCTTTCTTT
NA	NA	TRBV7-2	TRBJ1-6	CASSSGPQRGPYNSPLHF	TGTGCCAGCAGCTCGGGACCCCAAAGAGGCCCCTATAATTCACCCCTCCACTTT
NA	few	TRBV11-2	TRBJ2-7	CASSLTLADYEQYF	TGTGCCAGCAGCCTGACCTTGGCTGACTACGAGCAGTACTTC
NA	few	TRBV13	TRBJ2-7	CASSLSGGEQYF	TGTGCCAGCAGCTTATCAGGGGGGGAGCAGTACTTC
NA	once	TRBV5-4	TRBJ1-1	CASSLGQGLNTEAFF	TGTGCCAGCAGCTTGGGCCAGGGCTTGAACACTGAAGCTTTCTTT
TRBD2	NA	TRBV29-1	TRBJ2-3	CSVRTSEYTQYF	TGCAGCGTAAGGACTAGCGAATATACGCAGTATTTT
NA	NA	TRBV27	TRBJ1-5	CASSLIQGDQPQHF	TGTGCCAGCAGTTTAATCCAAGGTGATCAGCCCCAGCATTTT
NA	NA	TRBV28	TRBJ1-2	CASSFQAINYGYTF	TGTGCCAGCAGTTTTCAGGCCATTAACTATGGCTACACCTTC
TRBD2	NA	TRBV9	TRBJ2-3	CASSASGSTDTQYF	TGTGCCAGCAGCGCTAGCGGGAGCACAGATACGCAGTATTTT
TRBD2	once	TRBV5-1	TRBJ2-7	CASSLRTSEYEQYF	TGCGCCAGCAGCTTAAGGACTAGCGAGTACGAGCAGTACTTC
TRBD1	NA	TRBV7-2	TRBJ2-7	CASSLATGGFEQYF	TGTGCCAGCAGCTTAGCGACAGGGGGCTTCGAGCAGTACTTC
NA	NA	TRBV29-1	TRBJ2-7	CSVGGSPAEQYF	TGCAGCGTTGGTGGCTCTCCGGCCGAGCAGTACTTC
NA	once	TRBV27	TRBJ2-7	CASSWTASSYEQYF	TGTGCCAGCAGCTGGACGGCGAGCTCCTACGAGCAGTACTTC
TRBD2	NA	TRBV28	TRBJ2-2	CASSLFLAGVLSTGELFF	TGTGCCAGCAGTTTATTCCTAGCGGGAGTCTTGAGCACCGGGGAGCTGTTTTTT
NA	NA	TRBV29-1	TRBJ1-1	CSVAGTGTTEAFF	TGCAGCGTCGCTGGGACGGGCACCACTGAAGCTTTCTTT
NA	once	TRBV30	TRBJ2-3	CAWSVQMTSSRSTYF	TGTGCCTGGAGTGTTCAGATGACTAGTTCACGGAGTACGTATTTT
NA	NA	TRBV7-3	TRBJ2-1	CASSASRGNEQFF	TGTGCCAGCAGCGCCTCGAGGGGGAATGAGCAGTTCTTC
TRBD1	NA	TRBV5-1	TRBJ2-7	CASSFPDRGPVYEQYF	TGCGCCAGCAGCTTCCCAGACAGGGGTCCCGTCTACGAGCAGTACTTC
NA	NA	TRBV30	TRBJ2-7	CAWSPDRDEQYF	TGTGCCTGGAGTCCCGACCGCGACGAGCAGTACTTC
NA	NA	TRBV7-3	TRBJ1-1	CASSLMPGSYNEAFF	TGTGCCAGCAGCTTAATGCCGGGCTCTTACAATGAAGCTTTCTTT
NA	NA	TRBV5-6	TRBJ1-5	CASSSAVSGTHQPQHF	TGTGCCAGCAGCTCTGCGGTCAGTGGTACCCACCAGCCCCAGCATTTT
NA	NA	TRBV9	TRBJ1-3	CASSDWGQDDDTIYF	TGTGCCAGCAGCGACTGGGGTCAGGATGACGACACCATATATTTT
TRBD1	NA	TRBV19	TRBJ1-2	CASSFAGTGNYGYTF	TGTGCCAGTAGTTTCGCCGGGACAGGGAACTATGGCTACACCTTC
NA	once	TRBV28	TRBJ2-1	CASSSILRPEQFF	TGTGCCAGCAGTTCGATACTCCGTCCCGAGCAGTTCTTC
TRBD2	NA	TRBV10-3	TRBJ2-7	CAISGTSYEQYF	TGTGCCATATCCGGGACTAGCTACGAGCAGTACTTC
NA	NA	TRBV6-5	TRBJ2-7	CASSPPGTPYEQYF	TGTGCCAGCAGCCCCCCCGGGACACCGTACGAGCAGTACTTC
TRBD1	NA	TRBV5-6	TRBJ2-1	CASSPGTGGNEQFF	TGTGCCAGCAGCCCAGGGACAGGTGGCAATGAGCAGTTCTTC
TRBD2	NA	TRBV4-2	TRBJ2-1	CASSQDGGGTSGYNEQFF	TGTGCCAGCAGCCAAGATGGTGGGGGGACTAGCGGCTACAATGAGCAGTTCTTC
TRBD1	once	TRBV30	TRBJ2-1	CAWSSGQGDNNEQFF	TGTGCCTGGAGTTCCGGACAGGGGGATAACAATGAGCAGTTCTTC
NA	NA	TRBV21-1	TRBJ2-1	CASSTHSPGLHLYNEQFF	TGTGCCAGCAGCACTCACTCTCCGGGACTCCATTTATACAATGAGCAGTTCTTC
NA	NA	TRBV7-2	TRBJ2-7	CASSFSTYEQYF	TGTGCCAGCAGCTTTTCCACCTACGAGCAGTACTTC
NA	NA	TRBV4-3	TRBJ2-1	CASSQEGLFNEQFF	TGCGCCAGCAGCCAAGAAGGACTCTTCAATGAGCAGTTCTTC
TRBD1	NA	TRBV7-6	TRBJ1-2	CASSLSPGQGYGYTF	TGTGCCAGCAGCTTATCACCGGGACAGGGCTATGGCTACACCTTC
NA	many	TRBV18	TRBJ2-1	CASSQSQTYNEQFF	TGTGCCAGCTCACAAAGCCAGACCTACAATGAGCAGTTCTTC
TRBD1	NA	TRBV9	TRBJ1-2	CASSPSGTAYYGYTF	TGTGCCAGCAGCCCCTCCGGGACAGCTTACTATGGCTACACCTTC
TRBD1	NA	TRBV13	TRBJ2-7	CASSSTGNGSYEQYF	TGTGCCAGCAGCTCGACAGGGAATGGCTCCTACGAGCAGTACTTC
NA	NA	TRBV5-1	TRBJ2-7	CASSSKNYEQYF	TGCGCCAGCAGTAGCAAAAACTACGAGCAGTACTTC
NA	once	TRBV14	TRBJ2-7	CASSQVTHEQYF	TGTGCCAGCAGCCAAGTTACACACGAGCAGTACTTC
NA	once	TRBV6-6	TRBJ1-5	CASREGNQPQHF	TGTGCCTCTAGGGAAGGAAATCAGCCCCAGCATTTT
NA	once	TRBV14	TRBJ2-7	CASSQDAGNLYSYEQYF	TGTGCCAGCAGCCAAGACGCCGGGAACCTTTACTCCTACGAGCAGTACTTC
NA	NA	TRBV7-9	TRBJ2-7	CASSFGRDEQYF	TGTGCCAGCAGCTTTGGCCGGGACGAGCAGTACTTC
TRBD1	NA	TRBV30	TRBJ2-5	CAWRDRGPGTQYF	TGTGCCTGGAGGGACAGGGGGCCAGGGACCCAGTACTTC
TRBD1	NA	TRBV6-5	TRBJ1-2	CASKTNRGRGDGYTF	TGTGCCAGCAAGACGAACAGGGGGCGAGGGGATGGCTACACCTTC
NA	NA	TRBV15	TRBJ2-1	CATSSGGVYNEQFF	TGTGCCACCAGCAGCGGCGGGGTATACAATGAGCAGTTCTTC
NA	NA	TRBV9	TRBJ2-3	CASSVEVGAVDTQYF	TGTGCCAGCAGCGTAGAAGTGGGGGCTGTAGATACGCAGTATTTT
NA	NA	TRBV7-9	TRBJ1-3	CASSLGRNSGNTIYF	TGTGCCAGCAGCTTAGGACGGAACTCTGGAAACACCATATATTTT
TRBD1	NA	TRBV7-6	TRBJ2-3	CASSGDSRTDTQYF	TGTGCCAGCAGCGGGGACAGCCGCACAGATACGCAGTATTTT
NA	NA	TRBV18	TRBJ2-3	CASSSSKDTQYF	TGTGCCAGCTCAAGTAGCAAGGATACGCAGTATTTT
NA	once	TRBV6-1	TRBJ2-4	CASRTLAKNIQYF	TGTGCCAGCAGGACACTAGCCAAAAACATTCAGTACTTC
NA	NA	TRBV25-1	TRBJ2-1	CASSEGSYNEQFF	TGTGCCAGCAGTGAAGGAAGTTACAATGAGCAGTTCTTC
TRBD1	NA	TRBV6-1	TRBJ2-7	CASRLNRGLNEQYF	TGTGCCAGCAGGCTAAACAGGGGGCTAAACGAGCAGTACTTC
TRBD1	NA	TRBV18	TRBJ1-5	CASSKDRGAGQPQHF	TGTGCCAGCTCAAAGGACAGGGGCGCGGGACAGCCCCAGCATTTT
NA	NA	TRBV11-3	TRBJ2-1	CASSSDYEQFF	TGTGCCAGCAGCTCCGATTATGAGCAGTTCTTC
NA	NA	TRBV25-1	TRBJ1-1	CASSESENTEAFF	TGTGCCAGCAGTGAATCGGAGAACACTGAAGCTTTCTTT